One and the same sample provided the 21 T cell receptor beta chains below, sequenced in a study of prognosis after radiotherapy for stage I lung cancer. The authors amplified TCR beta CDR3 from genomic DNA using two-round multiplex PCR. Gene-specific primers for each TRBV and TRBJ gene drove first-round PCR. MiXCR, run by TCRdb on the multiplex PCR reads, gives a single entry per CDR3 protein. The sample has some 60,000 distinct CDR3 sequences, roughly 29% seen once. Sequencing was performed on PBMCs, taken before or after stereotactic body radiation therapy (not recorded which). Receptors were obtained from a donor over 45 with non-small cell lung cancer.

At least ten counts were recorded for this clonotype. The chain joins TRBV29-1 to TRBJ1-1, with 10 bases aligning to TRBD1. The CDR3 extends over 14 amino acids. Trimming at V came to 4 bases and at J to 5 bases, leaving 7 bases not matched to a gene. From germline, CDR1 is SQVTM and CDR2 ANQGSEA. CDR3 bases: TGCAGCGTTGTCGGGGACAGGGGAGTAACTGAAGCTTTCTTT. This encodes CSVVGDRGVTEAFF. Combining the CDR3 with reference TRBV29-1 and TRBJ1-1 gives the whole variable domain SAVISQKPSRDICQRGTSLTIQCQVDSQVTMMFWYRQQPGQSLTLIATANQGSEATYESGFVIDKFPISRPNLTFSTLTVSNMSPEDSSIYLCSVVGDRGVTEAFFGQGTRLTVV.

Note on this clonotype: A much larger clone lies one base from this, so it may be a read error. This rearrangement joins TRBV4-2 to TRBJ1-2; tentative D call: TRBD1 (6 bases). Germline loops: CDR1 LGHNA, CDR2 YNFKEQ. V was trimmed by 5 bases and J by 7 bases, leaving 11 bases between them. The CDR3 is made up of 12 amino acids. CDR3 amino acids: CASSLDRFGYTF. DNA of the CDR3: TGTGCCAGCAGCTTGGACAGATTTGGCTACACCTTC.

In regard to this clonotype: A clone one base away is much larger, so this may be a read error. The V call is TRBV6-9, the J call TRBJ1-1, with 7 bases identical to TRBD1. From germline, CDR1 is MNHGY and CDR2 SVAAGI. The CDR3 runs 13 residues. CDR3 in DNA: TGTACCAGCAGTTGGCACAGGGGCGCTGAAGCTTTCTTT. Amino acids: CTSSWHRGAEAFF.

Concerning this clonotype itself: One end of the junction fails to match germline, which may point to a read error. The V gene is TRBV28, the J gene TRBJ1-2; the D is unclear. From germline, CDR1 is MDHEN and CDR2 SYDVKM. The CDR3 covers 13 residues. The CDR3 nucleotides read TGCGCCAGCAGTTACGGGATAACCTATGGCCACACCTTC. It translates to CASSYGITYGHTF.

This clonotype was recorded at least ten times. The rearrangement links TRBV7-6 to TRBJ2-5; no firm D call. The V and J ends lost 7 bases and 7 bases respectively, with 10 bases between them. CDR3 length equals 11 residues. The germline gives CDR1 SGHVS, CDR2 FNYEAQ. The CDR3 protein is CASTLGRTQYF. The CDR3 region has the DNA TGTGCCAGCACCCTAGGTCGGACCCAGTACTTC. Full variable domain (missing parts from reference TRBV7-6 and TRBJ2-5): GAGVSQSPRYKVTKRGQDVALRCDPISGHVSLYWYRQALGQGPEFLTYFNYEAQQDKSGLPNDRFSAERPEGSISTLTIQRTEQRDSAMYRCASTLGRTQYFGPGTRLLVL.

The chain uses TRBV6-1 and TRBJ2-1, with 10 bases lining up with TRBD2. Germline CDR1 is MNHNS and CDR2 is SASEGT. This CDR3 is 19 amino acids long. Trimming took 5 bases from V and 2 from J; bases not matched to a gene: 15. Written as DNA, the CDR3 is TGTGCCAGCAGTCCCGGACTAGCGGTGGGGCGGAGGGCCTACAATGAGCAGTTCTTC. This gives the protein CASSPGLAVGRRAYNEQFF.

Notes on this clonotype: A much larger clone differs by one base, so this may be a read error. This chain links TRBV3-1 with TRBJ2-2; D remains unclear. Deletions cut 6 bases from V and 5 bases from J, with 10 bases between. The CDR3 runs to 13 residues. CDR1 and CDR2 from the germline V gene are LGHDT and YNNKEL (reference sequence). The CDR3 protein is CASRSLGTGELFF. CDR3 bases: TGTGCCAGCAGAAGTCTGGGGACCGGGGAGCTGTTTTTT.

At least ten counts were recorded for this clonotype. V gene TRBV20-1 combines with J gene TRBJ2-7; 11 nucleotides line up with TRBD2. V shed 3 bases and J 0 bases; nucleotides not matched to a gene: 10. The CDR3 has 17 residues. The germline gives CDR1 DFQATT, CDR2 SNEGSKA (reference sequence). Here the CDR3 DNA reads TGCAGTGCTAGTGGCTCGGGACTAGCGGAGAGCTCCTACGAGCAGTACTTC. Amino acid sequence: CSASGSGLAESSYEQYF.

This clonotype occurred many times. CDR3 DNA: TGTGCCAGCACCCCGGGGGGACAGGGTAGGATCACTGAAGCTTTCTTT. This sequence encodes CASTPGGQGRITEAFF. The V call is TRBV6-1, the J call TRBJ1-1; 9 bases align to TRBD1. CDR1 MNHNS and CDR2 SASEGT come from the germline V gene. The CDR3 sequence is 16 residues long. V trimming: 7 bases; J trimming: 4 bases; junction bases outside the gene matches: 13.

The V gene is TRBV6-1, the J gene TRBJ2-6, with D perhaps TRBD1 (6 bases). V shed 4 bases and J shed 10 bases, with 20 bases lying between them. The CDR3 contains 16 residues. CDR1 and CDR2 (germline): MNHNS, SASEGT. The CDR3 DNA reads TGTGCCAGCAGTGGGTTCTTGGGATCTGGGACAAACGTCCTGACTTTC. This gives the protein CASSGFLGSGTNVLTF.

This clonotype was seen many times. This rearrangement joins TRBV12-3 or TRBV12-4 to TRBJ2-7; 9 nucleotides align to TRBD1. This CDR3 spans 16 amino acids. V lost 5 bases to trimming and J lost 3 bases; unmatched junction nucleotides: 11. CDR3 residues: CASSLSGTGRRYEQYF. The CDR3 bases are TGTGCCAGCAGTCTCAGCGGGACAGGGAGGCGCTACGAGCAGTACTTC.

This clonotype was counted only a few times. A much larger clone sits a single nucleotide away, making a read error possible. V is TRBV12-3 or TRBV12-4 and J is TRBJ2-1; 9 bases fit TRBD2. This CDR3 contains 14 residues. CDR3 DNA: TGTGCCAGCAGTTCTAGCGGGGCGGGTAATGGGCAGTTCTTC. Translation: CASSSSGAGNGQFF.

Concerning this clonotype: A far larger clone is one nucleotide away, so this likely arose from a read error. This chain links TRBV6-5 with TRBJ2-3; D call uncertain. CDR1 and CDR2 (germline): MNHEY, SVGAGI. The length of the CDR3 is 13 residues. The CDR3, as DNA: TGTGCCGGCAGTGCTAGGAGTGAAGATACGCAGTATTTT. As protein: CAGSARSEDTQYF.

This clonotype was seen only a few times. A much larger clone is a single base away; this may be a read error. No conserved phenylalanine or tryptophan ends this CDR3, so it is likely a read error. The chain recombines TRBV6-1 with TRBJ1-5; the D gene is possibly TRBD1 (5 bases). V was trimmed by 6 bases and J by 4 bases, leaving 10 bases between them. Germline CDR1 MNHNS, CDR2 SASEGT. The CDR3 extends over 13 amino acids. CDR3 sequence (DNA): TGTGCCAGCAGCGGACAACAAAATCAGCCCCAGCATTCT. It specifies CASSGQQNQPQHS.

The table lists this clonotype with many counts. The V gene is TRBV11-2, the J gene TRBJ1-2; 8 bases map to TRBD1. The germline CDR1 and CDR2 sequences are SGHAT and FQNNGV. V dropped 5 bases and J dropped 6; count of bases not matched to a gene: 20. The CDR3 contains 18 residues. CDR3 nucleotides: TGTGCCAGCAGCCCGCCCGCCGGTTTTCGACAGGGGCGTCATGGCTACACCTTC. Its translation is CASSPPAGFRQGRHGYTF.

In its sample, this clonotype was seen many times. CDR3 residues: CATSDPGGGATNEKLFF. Here the CDR3 DNA reads TGTGCCACCAGTGACCCGGGAGGGGGTGCAACTAATGAAAAACTGTTTTTT. The J gene is TRBJ1-4, the V gene TRBV24-1, with a tentative D call TRBD1 (6 bases). V was clipped by 4 bases and J by 0 bases, with 14 bases between them. Germline V gene sequence: CDR1 KGHDR, CDR2 SFDVKD. The CDR3 contains 17 residues.

This clonotype was observed many times. CDR3 in DNA: TGTGCCAGCAGTTCGACCCTTGGAAACACCATATATTTT. Translation gives CASSSTLGNTIYF. This sequence joins TRBV6-5 and TRBJ1-3; no reliable D call. V dropped 4 bases and J dropped 3 bases, with 7 bases sitting between them. Per germline, CDR1 MNHEY and CDR2 SVGAGI. This CDR3 has 13 residues.

This clonotype was seen a handful of times. The chain couples TRBV10-2 to TRBJ1-1, with unresolved D. The CDR3 covers 14 residues. V was clipped by 2 bases and J by 4 bases, with 11 bases between them. The germline CDR1 and CDR2 sequences are WSHSY and SAAADI. The CDR3 loop reads CASSESSGVTEAFF. The CDR3 DNA follows: TGCGCCAGCAGTGAGAGTTCTGGGGTCACTGAAGCTTTCTTT.

This clonotype showed up many times. The chain has TRBV12-3 or TRBV12-4 and TRBJ1-4; D perhaps matches TRBD1 (6 bases). The CDR3 extends over 14 amino acids. With 4 bases removed from V and 8 bases from J, the gap between germline ends came to 14 bases. CDR3 DNA: TGTGCCAGCAGTTCTCACAGGGTTCGGGAAAAACTGTTTTTT. Translating gives CASSSHRVREKLFF.

This clonotype was found many times. The chain combines TRBV11-2 with TRBJ1-1; 8 bases align to TRBD1. The length of the CDR3 is 14 residues. Germline loops: CDR1 SGHAT, CDR2 FQNNGV. V lost 4 bases and J lost 10; bases outside the gene matches: 11. The CDR3: CASSYGQGQRGAFF. As DNA, the CDR3 is TGTGCCAGCAGCTACGGACAGGGTCAGCGGGGAGCTTTCTTT.

This clonotype has a count of ten or more. The J gene is TRBJ1-2, the V gene TRBV19; tentatively, D is TRBD1 (6 bases). Germline CDR1 and CDR2: LNHDA and SQIVND (reference sequence). V lost 6 bases and J lost 8, with 13 bases in between. There are 12 residues in the CDR3. The CDR3 bases are TGTGCCAGTAGCAACAGGGAGGACGGCTACACCTTC. Protein product: CASSNREDGYTF.